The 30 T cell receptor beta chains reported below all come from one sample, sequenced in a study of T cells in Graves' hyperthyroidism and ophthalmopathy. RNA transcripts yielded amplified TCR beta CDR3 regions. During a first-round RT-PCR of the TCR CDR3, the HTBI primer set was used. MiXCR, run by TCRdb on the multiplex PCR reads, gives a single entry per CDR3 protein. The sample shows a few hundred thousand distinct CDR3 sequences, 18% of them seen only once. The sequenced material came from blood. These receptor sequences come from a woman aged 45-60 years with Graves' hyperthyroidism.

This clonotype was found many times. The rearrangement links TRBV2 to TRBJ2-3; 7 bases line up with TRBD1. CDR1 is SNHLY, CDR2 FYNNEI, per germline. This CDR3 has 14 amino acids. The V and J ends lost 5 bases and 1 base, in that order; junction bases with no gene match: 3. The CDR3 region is CASSTGTGTDTQYF. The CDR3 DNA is TGTGCCAGCAGTACCGGGACAGGCACAGATACGCAGTATTTT. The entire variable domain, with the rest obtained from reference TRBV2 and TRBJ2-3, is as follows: EPEVTQTPSHQVTQMGQEVILRCVPISNHLYFYWYRQILGQKVEFLVSFYNNEISEKSEIFDDQFSVERPDGSNFTLKIRSTKLEDSAMYFCASSTGTGTDTQYFGPGTRLTVL.

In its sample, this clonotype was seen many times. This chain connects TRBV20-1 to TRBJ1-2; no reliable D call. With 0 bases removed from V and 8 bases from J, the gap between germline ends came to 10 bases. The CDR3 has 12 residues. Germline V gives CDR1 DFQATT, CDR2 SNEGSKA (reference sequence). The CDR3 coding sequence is TGCAGTGCTAGAGATAGACCCAAGGGCTACACCTTC. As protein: CSARDRPKGYTF.

The CDR3 coding sequence is TGTGCCATCAGTGCCCAGGGTGGCGAGCAGTACGTC. It translates to CAISAQGGEQYV. The chain joins TRBV10-3 to TRBJ2-7, with D possibly matching TRBD1 (5 bases). The length of the CDR3 is 12 residues. Germline CDR1 and CDR2: ENHRY and SYGVKD. V was shortened by 4 bases and J by 6 bases, with 10 bases between the two germline ends.

In nucleotides, the CDR3 is TGTGCCAGCAGTTACAGCGGGACAGGGGCCACGACGGTCGGAAACACCATATATTTT. It encodes CASSYSGTGATTVGNTIYF. The chain has TRBV6-1 and TRBJ1-3, with 10 bases aligning to TRBD1. The CDR3 loop spans 19 amino acids. The germline CDR1 and CDR2 sequences are MNHNS and SASEGT. Trimming at V came to 5 bases and at J to 4 bases, leaving 17 bases not matched to a gene.

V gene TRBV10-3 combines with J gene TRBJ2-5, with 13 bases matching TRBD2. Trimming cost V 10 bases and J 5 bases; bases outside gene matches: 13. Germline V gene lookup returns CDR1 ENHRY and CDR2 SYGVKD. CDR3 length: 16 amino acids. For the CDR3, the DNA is TGTGCCAGCCCCGGACTAGCGGGAGTATTAGGGGAGACCCAGTACTTC. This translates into CASPGLAGVLGETQYF.

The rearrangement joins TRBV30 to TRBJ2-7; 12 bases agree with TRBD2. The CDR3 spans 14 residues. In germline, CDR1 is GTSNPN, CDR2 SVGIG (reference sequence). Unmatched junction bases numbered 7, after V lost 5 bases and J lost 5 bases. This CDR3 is CAWARLAGADEQYF. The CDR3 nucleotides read TGTGCCTGGGCCCGACTAGCGGGAGCTGACGAGCAGTACTTC.

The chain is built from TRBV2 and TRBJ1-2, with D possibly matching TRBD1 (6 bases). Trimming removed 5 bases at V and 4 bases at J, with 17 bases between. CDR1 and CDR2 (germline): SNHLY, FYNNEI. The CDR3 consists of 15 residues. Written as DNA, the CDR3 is TGTGCCAGCAGTCCGTACAACTTGGACAGCTATGGCTACACCTTC. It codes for CASSPYNLDSYGYTF.

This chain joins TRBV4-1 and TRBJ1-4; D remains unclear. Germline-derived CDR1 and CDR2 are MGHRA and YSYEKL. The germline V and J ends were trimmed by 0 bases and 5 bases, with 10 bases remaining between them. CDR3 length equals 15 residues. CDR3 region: CASSQDTVKNEKLFF. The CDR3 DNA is TGCGCCAGCAGCCAAGACACAGTGAAAAATGAAAAACTGTTTTTT.

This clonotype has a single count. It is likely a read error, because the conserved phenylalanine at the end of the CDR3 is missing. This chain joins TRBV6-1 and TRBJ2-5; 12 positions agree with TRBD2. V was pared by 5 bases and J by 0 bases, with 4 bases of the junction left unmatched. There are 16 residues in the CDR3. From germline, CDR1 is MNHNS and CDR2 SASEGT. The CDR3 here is CASSRRTSGDQETQYL. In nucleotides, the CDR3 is TGTGCCAGCAGTCGGCGGACTAGCGGGGACCAAGAGACCCAGTACCTC.

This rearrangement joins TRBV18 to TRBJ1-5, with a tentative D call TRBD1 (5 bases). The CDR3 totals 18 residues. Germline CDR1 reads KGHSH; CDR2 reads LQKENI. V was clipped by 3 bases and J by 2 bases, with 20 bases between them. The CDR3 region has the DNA TGTGCCAGCTCACCCTCATCGGGTCAGGGCTCGGGCAATCAGCCCCAGCATTTT. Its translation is CASSPSSGQGSGNQPQHF.

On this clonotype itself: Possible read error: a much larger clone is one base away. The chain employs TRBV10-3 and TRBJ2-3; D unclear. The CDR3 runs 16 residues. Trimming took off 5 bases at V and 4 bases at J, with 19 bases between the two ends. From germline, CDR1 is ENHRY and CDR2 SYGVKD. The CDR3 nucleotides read TGTGCCATCAGTCCCGAGAGGCCCGAATGGGCAGATACGCAGTATTTT. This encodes CAISPERPEWADTQYF.

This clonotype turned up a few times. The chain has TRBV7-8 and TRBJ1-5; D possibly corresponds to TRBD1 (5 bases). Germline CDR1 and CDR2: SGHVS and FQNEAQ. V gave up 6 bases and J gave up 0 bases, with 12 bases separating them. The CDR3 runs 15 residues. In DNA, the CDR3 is TGTGCCAGCAGTCTGGACACATATAGCAATCAGCCCCAGCATTTT. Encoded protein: CASSLDTYSNQPQHF.

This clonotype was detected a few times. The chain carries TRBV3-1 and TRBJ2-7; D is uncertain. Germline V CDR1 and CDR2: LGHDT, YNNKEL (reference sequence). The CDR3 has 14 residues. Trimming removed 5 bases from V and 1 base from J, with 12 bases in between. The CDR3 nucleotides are TGTGCCAGCAGCAAGACACGGAATTCCTACGAGCAGTACTTC. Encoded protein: CASSKTRNSYEQYF.

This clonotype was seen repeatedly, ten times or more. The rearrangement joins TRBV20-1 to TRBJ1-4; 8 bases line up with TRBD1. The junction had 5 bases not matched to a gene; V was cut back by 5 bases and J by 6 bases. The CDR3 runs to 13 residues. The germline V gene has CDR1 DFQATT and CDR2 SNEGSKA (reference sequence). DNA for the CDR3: TGCAGTGCTCCAGACAGGGGTGATGAAAAACTGTTTTTT. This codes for CSAPDRGDEKLFF.

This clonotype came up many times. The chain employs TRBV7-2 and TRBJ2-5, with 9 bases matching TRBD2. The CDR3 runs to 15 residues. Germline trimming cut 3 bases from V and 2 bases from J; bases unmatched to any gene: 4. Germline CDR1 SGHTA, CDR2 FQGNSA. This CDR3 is CASSFFAGGQETQYF. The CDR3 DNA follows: TGTGCCAGCAGCTTTTTTGCGGGGGGGCAAGAGACCCAGTACTTC. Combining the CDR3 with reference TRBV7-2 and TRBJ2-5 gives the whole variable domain GAGVSQSPSNKVTEKGKDVELRCDPISGHTALYWYRQSLGQGLEFLIYFQGNSAPDKSGLPSDRFSAERTGGSVSTLTIQRTQQEDSAVYLCASSFFAGGQETQYFGPGTRLLVL.

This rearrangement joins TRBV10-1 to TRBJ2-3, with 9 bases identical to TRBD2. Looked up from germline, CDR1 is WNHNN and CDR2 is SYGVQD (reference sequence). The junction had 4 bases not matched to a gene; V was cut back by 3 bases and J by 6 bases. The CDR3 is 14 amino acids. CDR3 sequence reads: CASSDGGGADTQYF. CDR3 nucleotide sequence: TGCGCCAGCAGTGATGGCGGGGGGGCCGATACGCAGTATTTT.

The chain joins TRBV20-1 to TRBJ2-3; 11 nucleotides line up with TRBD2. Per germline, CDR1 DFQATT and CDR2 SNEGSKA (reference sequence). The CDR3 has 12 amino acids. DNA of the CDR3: TGCAGAGTAGCGGGAGGGACCCATACGCAGTATTTT. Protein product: CRVAGGTHTQYF.

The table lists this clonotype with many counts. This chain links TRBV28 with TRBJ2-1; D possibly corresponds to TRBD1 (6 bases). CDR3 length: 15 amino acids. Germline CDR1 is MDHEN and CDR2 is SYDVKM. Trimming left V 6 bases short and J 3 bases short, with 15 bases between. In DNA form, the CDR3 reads TGTGCCAGCAGGAACAACAGGGCGTACTACAATGAGCAGTTCTTC. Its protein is CASRNNRAYYNEQFF. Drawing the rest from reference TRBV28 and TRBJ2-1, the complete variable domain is DVKVTQSSRYLVKRTGEKVFLECVQDMDHENMFWYRQDPGLGLRLIYFSYDVKMKEKGDIPEGYSVSREKKERFSLILESASTNQTSMYLCASRNNRAYYNEQFFGPGTRLTVL.

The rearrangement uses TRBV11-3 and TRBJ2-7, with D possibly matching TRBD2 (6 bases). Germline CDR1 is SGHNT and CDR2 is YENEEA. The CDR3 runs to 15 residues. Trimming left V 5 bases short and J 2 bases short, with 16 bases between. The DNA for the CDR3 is TGTGCCAGCAGCCCTAAGGAGGGGTCCGCCTACGAGCAGTACGTC. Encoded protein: CASSPKEGSAYEQYV.

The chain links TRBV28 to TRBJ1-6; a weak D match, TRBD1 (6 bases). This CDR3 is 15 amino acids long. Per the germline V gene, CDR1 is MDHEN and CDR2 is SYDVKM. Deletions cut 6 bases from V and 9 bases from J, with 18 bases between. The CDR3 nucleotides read TGTGCCAGCAGGCCTCGAACAGGGAACGGTTCACCCCTCCACTTT. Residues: CASRPRTGNGSPLHF.

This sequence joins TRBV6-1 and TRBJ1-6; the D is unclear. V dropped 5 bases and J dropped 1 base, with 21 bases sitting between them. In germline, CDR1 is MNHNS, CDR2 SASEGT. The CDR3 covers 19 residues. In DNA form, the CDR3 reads TGTGCCAGCAGTTCCTACGAACCCCCGGCGAGGTCCTATAATTCACCCCTCCACTTT. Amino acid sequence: CASSSYEPPARSYNSPLHF.

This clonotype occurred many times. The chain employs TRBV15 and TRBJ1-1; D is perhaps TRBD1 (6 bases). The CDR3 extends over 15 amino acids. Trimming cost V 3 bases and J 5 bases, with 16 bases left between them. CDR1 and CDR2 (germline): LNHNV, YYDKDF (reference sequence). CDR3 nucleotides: TGTGCCACCAGCAGGGGGGGGGGCGATTTGACTGAAGCTTTCTTT. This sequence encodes CATSRGGGDLTEAFF.

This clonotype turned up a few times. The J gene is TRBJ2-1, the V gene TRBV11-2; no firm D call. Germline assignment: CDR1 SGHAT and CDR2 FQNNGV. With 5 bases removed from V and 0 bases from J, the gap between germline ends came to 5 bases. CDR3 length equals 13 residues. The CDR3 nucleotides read TGTGCCAGCAGCCAGAGCTCCTACAATGAGCAGTTCTTC. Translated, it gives CASSQSSYNEQFF.

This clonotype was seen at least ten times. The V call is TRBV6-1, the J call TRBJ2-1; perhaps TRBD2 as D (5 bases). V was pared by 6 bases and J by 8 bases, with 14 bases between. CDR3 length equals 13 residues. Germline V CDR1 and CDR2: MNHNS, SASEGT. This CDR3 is CASREVERDEQFF. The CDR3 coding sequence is TGTGCCAGCAGGGAGGTTGAGCGTGATGAGCAGTTCTTC.

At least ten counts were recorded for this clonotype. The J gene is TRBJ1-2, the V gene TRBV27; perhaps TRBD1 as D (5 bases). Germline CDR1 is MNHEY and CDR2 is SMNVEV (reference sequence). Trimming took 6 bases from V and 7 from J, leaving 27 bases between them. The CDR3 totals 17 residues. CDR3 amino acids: CASSQPGGGKKMRGYTF. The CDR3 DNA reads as TGTGCCAGCAGCCAACCGGGTGGGGGTAAGAAGATGCGTGGCTACACCTTC.

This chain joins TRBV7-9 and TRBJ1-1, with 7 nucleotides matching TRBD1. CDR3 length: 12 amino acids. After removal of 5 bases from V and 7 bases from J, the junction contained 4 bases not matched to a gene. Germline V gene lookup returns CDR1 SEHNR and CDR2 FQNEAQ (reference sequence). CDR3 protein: CASSGTVGEAFF. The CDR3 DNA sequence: TGTGCCAGCAGCGGGACAGTTGGTGAAGCTTTCTTT.

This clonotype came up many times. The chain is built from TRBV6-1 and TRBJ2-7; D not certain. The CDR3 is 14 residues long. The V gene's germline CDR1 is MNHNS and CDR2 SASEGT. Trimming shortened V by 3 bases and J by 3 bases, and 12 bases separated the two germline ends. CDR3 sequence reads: CASSDSIPFYEQYV. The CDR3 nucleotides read TGTGCCAGCAGTGACTCGATCCCATTCTACGAGCAGTACGTC.

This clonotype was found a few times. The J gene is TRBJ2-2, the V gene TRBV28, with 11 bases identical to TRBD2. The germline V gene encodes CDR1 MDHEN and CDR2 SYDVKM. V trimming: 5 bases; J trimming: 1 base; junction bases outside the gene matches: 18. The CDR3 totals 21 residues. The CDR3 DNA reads TGTGCCAGCAGTCGCTGGATGACACTAGCGGGAGATCTTGGGAACACCGGGGAGCTGTTTTTT. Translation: CASSRWMTLAGDLGNTGELFF.

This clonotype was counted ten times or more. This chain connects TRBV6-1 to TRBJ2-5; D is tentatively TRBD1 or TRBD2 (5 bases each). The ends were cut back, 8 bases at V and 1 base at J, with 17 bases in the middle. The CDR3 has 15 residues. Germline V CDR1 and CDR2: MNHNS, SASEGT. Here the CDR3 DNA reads TGTGCCAGCTGTCGGGACCCATCCCGCCAAGAGACCCAGTACTTC. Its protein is CASCRDPSRQETQYF.

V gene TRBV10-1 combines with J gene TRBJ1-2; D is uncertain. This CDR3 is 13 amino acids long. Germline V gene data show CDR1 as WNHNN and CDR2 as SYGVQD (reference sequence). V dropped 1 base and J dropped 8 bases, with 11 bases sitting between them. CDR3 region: CASSEFKEGGYTF. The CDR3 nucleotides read TGCGCCAGCAGTGAGTTTAAGGAGGGCGGCTACACCTTC.